Listed below are T cell receptor beta chains from one sample, sequenced in a study of blood T cell repertoires in COVID-19. Some clones are missing from TCRdb's copy, which holds only in-frame ones; the method was immunoSEQ multiplex PCR. The table has approximately 130,000 clones, around 78% seen once; the top ten hold more than 10%. Input material: peripheral blood. The receptor set was obtained from a human donor in a cohort sampled during active COVID-19. Each CDR3 is given with its conserved first and last residue. Fields, in order: J gene, D gene, clone size, V gene, CDR3 protein, CDR3 DNA. The D gene is left open where the match is weak. Size is omitted from some rows. Given values are once, few, many or a class for expanded clones.

j_call: TRBJ1-6
d_call: .
clone_size: .
v_call: TRBV19
cdr3_aa: CASTPGRSPLHF
cdr3_nt: TGTGCCAGTACCCCAGGGCGATCACCCCTCCACTTT

j_call: TRBJ2-3
d_call: TRBD2
clone_size: .
v_call: TRBV25-1
cdr3_aa: CASSPLSGASTDTQYF
cdr3_nt: TGTGCCAGCAGTCCGCTTAGCGGGGCCTCCACAGATACGCAGTATTTT

j_call: TRBJ2-7
d_call: TRBD2
clone_size: .
v_call: TRBV3-1/TRBV3-2
cdr3_aa: CASSQGLAGYEQYF
cdr3_nt: TGTGCCAGCAGCCAGGGACTAGCGGGGTACGAGCAGTACTTC

j_call: TRBJ1-2
d_call: .
clone_size: .
v_call: TRBV19
cdr3_aa: CASSIRNLYSYGYTF
cdr3_nt: TGTGCCAGTAGTATAAGGAATCTGTACAGCTATGGCTACACCTTC

j_call: TRBJ1-4
d_call: TRBD1
clone_size: .
v_call: TRBV10-3
cdr3_aa: CAISESIRTGAEKLFF
cdr3_nt: TGTGCCATCAGTGAGTCGATCCGGACAGGGGCAGAAAAACTGTTTTTT

j_call: TRBJ2-2
d_call: TRBD2
clone_size: .
v_call: TRBV25-1
cdr3_aa: CASAPGGQITGELFF
cdr3_nt: TGTGCCAGCGCCCCGGGAGGACAAATCACCGGGGAGCTGTTTTTT

j_call: TRBJ2-1
d_call: TRBD2
clone_size: .
v_call: TRBV5-5
cdr3_aa: CASSGPAGGLGYDGEQFF
cdr3_nt: TGTGCCAGCAGCGGGCCGGCGGGGGGGCTGGGATATGATGGTGAGCAGTTCTTC

j_call: TRBJ2-5
d_call: TRBD2
clone_size: .
v_call: TRBV19
cdr3_aa: CASSDWQLAGEETQYF
cdr3_nt: TGTGCCAGTAGTGATTGGCAACTAGCGGGGGAAGAGACCCAGTACTTC

j_call: TRBJ2-7
d_call: .
clone_size: .
v_call: TRBV11-3
cdr3_aa: CASSKDYSYEQYF
cdr3_nt: TGTGCCAGCAGTAAGGACTATTCCTACGAGCAGTACTTC

j_call: TRBJ2-3
d_call: TRBD2
clone_size: .
v_call: TRBV10-3
cdr3_aa: CAISDPAGLTDTQYF
cdr3_nt: TGTGCCATCAGTGACCCAGCGGGGTTGACAGATACGCAGTATTTT

j_call: TRBJ1-4
d_call: .
clone_size: few
v_call: TRBV6-1
cdr3_aa: CASSEPDSVNEKLFF
cdr3_nt: TGTGCCAGCAGTGAACCCGACAGCGTGAATGAAAAACTGTTTTTT

j_call: TRBJ2-3
d_call: TRBD1
clone_size: once
v_call: TRBV5-1
cdr3_aa: CASSPGTGYSDTQYF
cdr3_nt: TGCGCCAGCAGTCCCGGGACAGGGTATTCAGATACGCAGTATTTT